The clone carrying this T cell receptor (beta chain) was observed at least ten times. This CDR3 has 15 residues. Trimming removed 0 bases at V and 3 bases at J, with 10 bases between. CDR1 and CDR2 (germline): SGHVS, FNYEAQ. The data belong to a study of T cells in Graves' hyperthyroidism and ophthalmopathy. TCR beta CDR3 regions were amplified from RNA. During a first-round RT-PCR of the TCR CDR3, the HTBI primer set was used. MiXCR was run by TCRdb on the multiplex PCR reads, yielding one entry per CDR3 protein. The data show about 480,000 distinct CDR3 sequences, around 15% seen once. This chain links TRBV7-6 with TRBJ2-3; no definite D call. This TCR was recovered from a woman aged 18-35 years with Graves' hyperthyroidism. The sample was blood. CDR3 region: CASSLATLGTDTQYF. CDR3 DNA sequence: TGTGCCAGCAGCTTAGCGACTTTAGGAACAGATACGCAGTATTTT.